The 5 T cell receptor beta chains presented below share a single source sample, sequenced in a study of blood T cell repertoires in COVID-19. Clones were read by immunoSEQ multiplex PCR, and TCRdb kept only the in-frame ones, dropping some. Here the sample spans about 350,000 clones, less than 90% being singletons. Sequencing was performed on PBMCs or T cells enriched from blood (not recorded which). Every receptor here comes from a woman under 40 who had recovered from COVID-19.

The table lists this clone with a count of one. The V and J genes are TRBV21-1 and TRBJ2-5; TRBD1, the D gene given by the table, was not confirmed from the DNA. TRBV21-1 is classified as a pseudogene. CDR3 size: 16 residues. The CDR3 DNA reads TGTGCCAGCAGCAAAGACAGGGGGCGATGTCAAGAGACCCAGTACTTC. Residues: CASSKDRGRCQETQYF.

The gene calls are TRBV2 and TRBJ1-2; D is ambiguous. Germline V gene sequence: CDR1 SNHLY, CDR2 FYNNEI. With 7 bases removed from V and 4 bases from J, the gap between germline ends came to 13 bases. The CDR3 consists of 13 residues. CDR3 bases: TGTGCCAGCAATTTTCGGGGTGTCTATGGCTACACCTTC. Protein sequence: CASNFRGVYGYTF.

Here the CDR3 DNA reads TGTGCCAGCAGCTTGGAAGGGGGGGGAACTGAAGCTTTCTTT. As protein: CASSLEGGGTEAFF. V is TRBV5-4 and J is TRBJ1-1; TRBD1 is a possible D gene (6 bases). Trimming took 0 bases from V and 5 from J, leaving 11 bases between them. Germline CDR1 SGHNT, CDR2 YYREEE (reference sequence). CDR3 length equals 14 residues.

CDR3 DNA: TGTGCCAGCACCGTACAGGGGGCGACGGAGACCCAGTACTTC. Amino acid sequence: CASTVQGATETQYF. The chain employs TRBV5-4 and TRBJ2-5; 9 bases align to TRBD1. CDR3 length: 14 residues. CDR1 and CDR2 (germline): SGHNT, YYREEE (reference sequence). V shed 6 bases, J shed 5 bases, and the junction held 8 bases outside the gene matches.

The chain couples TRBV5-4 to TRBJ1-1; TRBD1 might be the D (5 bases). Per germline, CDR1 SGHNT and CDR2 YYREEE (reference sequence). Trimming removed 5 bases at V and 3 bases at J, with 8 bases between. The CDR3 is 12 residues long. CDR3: CASRVGDTEAFF. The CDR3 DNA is TGTGCCAGCAGGGTAGGGGACACTGAAGCTTTCTTT.